The 30 T cell receptor beta chains given below trace back to one sample, sequenced in a study of shared clonotypes between healthy human individuals (dated by TCRdb to the early 2020s). CD8 naive samples consisted of CD45RO-negative cells that were positively selected for CCR7, yielding a CD45RA+CCR7+ population without TemRA cells. Receptor amplification or capture employed the immunoSEQ multiplex PCR assay. TCRdb carries this immuneACCESS record with in-frame sequences only. Its versions omit some clonotypes, under half of them owing to an unresolved V gene in the studies checked, with the rest unexplained. This sample lists over 2 million clones; about 95% were detected once. 1.1% of the sample is held by the ten biggest clonotypes. Sequencing input: naive CD8+ T cells sorted from blood. Per the publication, the cell subset or site label means: CD45RA+CCR7+. All receptors derive from a man aged 18 to 29 in good health.

The CDR3 is CASSGVARLADYEQYF. The CDR3 DNA reads as TGTGCCAGCAGTGGGGTAGCAAGGCTAGCCGACTACGAGCAGTACTTC. The chain employs TRBV28 and TRBJ2-7; the D gene is possibly TRBD2 (5 bases). The CDR3 consists of 16 residues. The V gene's germline CDR1 is MDHEN and CDR2 SYDVKM. V was trimmed by 5 bases and J by 3 bases, leaving 20 bases between them. The full variable domain, completed using reference TRBV28 and TRBJ2-7, is DVKVTQSSRYLVKRTGEKVFLECVQDMDHENMFWYRQDPGLGLRLIYFSYDVKMKEKGDIPEGYSVSREKKERFSLILESASTNQTSMYLCASSGVARLADYEQYFGPGTRLTVT.

The gene calls are TRBV4-1 and TRBJ2-3; 7 bases are shared with TRBD2. Trimming removed 2 bases from V and 2 bases from J; junction bases left unmatched: 7. Germline V CDR1 and CDR2: MGHRA, YSYEKL. This CDR3 has 16 amino acids. The CDR3 loop is CASSQQSSGLTDTQYF. For the CDR3, the DNA is TGCGCCAGCAGCCAACAAAGTAGCGGGCTCACAGATACGCAGTATTTT.

The V and J genes are TRBV6-5 and TRBJ1-5, with TRBD1 matching 9 bases. The junction had 6 bases not matched to a gene; V was cut back by 6 bases and J by 6 bases. Germline assignment: CDR1 MNHEY and CDR2 SVGAGI. The CDR3 consists of 14 residues. The CDR3 protein is CASRPGQGIQPQHF. The CDR3 DNA follows: TGTGCCAGCAGACCGGGACAGGGTATTCAGCCCCAGCATTTT.

The chain links TRBV7-9 to TRBJ2-1, with 11 bases fitting TRBD1. Looked up from germline, CDR1 is SEHNR and CDR2 is FQNEAQ (reference sequence). This CDR3 spans 16 amino acids. With V trimmed by 4 bases and J by 5 bases, 7 bases remained unmatched. In DNA form, the CDR3 reads TGTGCCAGCAGCTCTGGGACAGGGGGAACGAACAATGAGCAGTTCTTC. This sequence encodes CASSSGTGGTNNEQFF.

A single count supports this clone. The chain employs TRBV7-8 and TRBJ1-5; D not certain. This CDR3 is built from 12 residues. CDR1 is SGHVS, CDR2 FQNEAQ, per germline. The V gene lost 7 bases and the J gene lost 4 bases, with 8 bases spanning the gap. The CDR3 DNA follows: TGTGCCAGCAATAGAGAAAATCAGCCCCAGCATTTT. Its protein is CASNRENQPQHF.

The V call is TRBV11-2, the J call TRBJ2-7, with D possibly matching TRBD2 (6 bases). V lost 0 bases to trimming and J lost 0 bases, with 9 bases between them. This CDR3 has 15 amino acids. Germline CDR1 reads SGHAT; CDR2 reads FQNNGV. CDR3 in amino acids: CASSLEAGISYEQYF. CDR3 nucleotide sequence: TGTGCCAGCAGCTTAGAGGCGGGAATCTCCTACGAGCAGTACTTC.

This chain joins TRBV7-2 and TRBJ2-1; TRBD2 agrees at 9 bases. Unmatched junction bases numbered 12, after V lost 5 bases and J lost 4 bases. The CDR3 totals 17 residues. Germline V CDR1 and CDR2: SGHTA, FQGNSA. CDR3 nucleotides: TGTGCCAGCAGCACCCGACTAAGCGGGAGGTCGTACAATGAGCAGTTCTTC. Protein: CASSTRLSGRSYNEQFF.

V gene TRBV14 combines with J gene TRBJ2-7; D is uncertain. Trimming removed 6 bases at V and 0 bases at J, with 6 bases between. The length of the CDR3 is 12 residues. Germline V gene lookup returns CDR1 SGHDN and CDR2 FVKESK. In nucleotides, the CDR3 is TGTGCCAGCAGAAACGGCTCCTACGAGCAGTACTTC. Protein sequence: CASRNGSYEQYF.

This sequence joins TRBV19 and TRBJ2-1; 11 bases line up with TRBD2. Germline CDR1 LNHDA, CDR2 SQIVND (reference sequence). The CDR3 consists of 15 residues. Trimming at V came to 6 bases and at J to 8 bases, leaving 9 bases not matched to a gene. CDR3 nucleotide sequence: TGTGCCAGTAGGTTAGCGGGAGGGCCTATGCATGAGCAGTTCTTC. This sequence encodes CASRLAGGPMHEQFF.

This clone turned up a few times. The chain couples TRBV13 to TRBJ1-6; weak D call: TRBD1 (6 bases). The length of the CDR3 is 16 residues. The ends were cut back, 0 bases at V and 9 bases at J, with 15 bases in the middle. Germline V lookup: CDR1 PRHDT, CDR2 FYEKMQ (reference sequence). CDR3 in DNA: TGTGCCAGCAGCTTAGGCCATTGGGGGGCAGGTTCACCCCTCCACTTT. This codes for CASSLGHWGAGSPLHF. The whole variable domain, filled in from reference TRBV13 and TRBJ1-6, reads AAGVIQSPRHLIKEKRETATLKCYPIPRHDTVYWYQQGPGQDPQFLISFYEKMQSDKGSIPDRFSAQQFSDYHSELNMSSLELGDSALYFCASSLGHWGAGSPLHFGNGTRLTVT.

The V and J genes are TRBV5-8 and TRBJ1-6; D perhaps matches TRBD1 (5 bases). V was trimmed by 0 bases and J by 10 bases, leaving 20 bases between them. Germline V gene sequence: CDR1 SGHTS, CDR2 YDEGEE. The CDR3 sequence is 17 residues long. CDR3 DNA: TGTGCCAGCAGCTTGGCTCAGCACAGGTTCGGGGGATCACCCCTCCACTTT. Translating it yields CASSLAQHRFGGSPLHF.

This CDR3 reads CASSVPAGTAYEQYF. The CDR3, as DNA: TGTGCCAGCAGCGTACCCGCCGGGACAGCCTACGAGCAGTACTTC. The genes are TRBV5-5 and TRBJ2-7; 7 nucleotides agree with TRBD1. Germline-derived CDR1 and CDR2 are SGHKS and YYEKEE (reference sequence). V shed 4 bases and J 2 bases; nucleotides not matched to a gene: 9. The CDR3 contains 15 residues.

The rearrangement links TRBV27 to TRBJ2-5; TRBD2 matches at 8 bases. The CDR3 is 13 residues long. The V gene's germline CDR1 is MNHEY and CDR2 SMNVEV (reference sequence). Trimming cost V 6 bases and J 5 bases; bases outside gene matches: 5. CDR3 DNA: TGTGCCAGCAGCCAGATAGCGGGGGAGACCCAGTACTTC. Translating it yields CASSQIAGETQYF.

The V and J genes are TRBV13 and TRBJ2-1; 11 bases align to TRBD2. The ends lost 5 bases at V and 7 bases at J; junction bases unmatched: 7. CDR3 length: 15 amino acids. Germline CDR1 and CDR2: PRHDT and FYEKMQ (reference sequence). In DNA, the CDR3 is TGTGCCAGCAGCCTCGGGACTAGCGGAGGAAATGAGCAGTTCTTC. It yields the protein CASSLGTSGGNEQFF.

In this sample, this clone turned up once. The rearrangement links TRBV5-1 to TRBJ2-7; 7 bases agree with TRBD2. J was trimmed by 0 bases and V by 3 bases; bases with no gene match: 9. CDR3 size: 16 residues. Germline CDR1 SGHRS, CDR2 YFSETQ. The CDR3: CASSSREASGSYEQYF. In nucleotides, the CDR3 is TGCGCCAGCAGCTCAAGAGAGGCTAGCGGCTCCTACGAGCAGTACTTC.

This chain joins TRBV10-3 and TRBJ2-1; D call uncertain. V was pared by 4 bases and J by 2 bases, with 12 bases between. CDR1 and CDR2 (germline): ENHRY, SYGVKD. The CDR3 has 15 amino acids. CDR3 in DNA: TGTGCCATCAGTGGCCCCGACGGGCCCTACAATGAGCAGTTCTTC. Translating gives CAISGPDGPYNEQFF.

J is TRBJ2-7 and V is TRBV5-5; TRBD1 is a possible D gene (6 bases). Germline-derived CDR1 and CDR2 are SGHKS and YYEKEE (reference sequence). This CDR3 has 14 amino acids. V was clipped by 0 bases and J by 5 bases, with 12 bases between them. The CDR3 protein is CASSLAGTPHEQYF. The CDR3 DNA sequence: TGTGCCAGCAGCTTGGCAGGGACACCACACGAGCAGTACTTC. Full variable domain (remainder filled in from reference TRBV5-5 and TRBJ2-7): DAGVTQSPTHLIKTRGQQVTLRCSPISGHKSVSWYQQVLGQGPQFIFQYYEKEERGRGNFPDRFSARQFPNYSSELNVNALLLGDSALYLCASSLAGTPHEQYFGPGTRLTVT.

To note about this clone: Other DNA sequences of this sample code for an identical CDR3. The chain carries TRBV9 and TRBJ2-7, with D perhaps being TRBD1 or TRBD2 (6 bases each). This CDR3 is built from 13 residues. Looked up from germline, CDR1 is SGDLS and CDR2 is YYNGEE. Trimming took 0 bases from V and 6 from J, leaving 10 bases between them. The CDR3 spells CASSVGGGTEQYF. The CDR3 nucleotides are TGTGCCAGCAGCGTAGGAGGGGGGACCGAGCAGTACTTC.

The CDR3 loop is CASGGTGGGYQPQHF. CDR3 in DNA: TGTGCCAGCGGCGGAACAGGGGGAGGTTATCAGCCCCAGCATTTT. The chain links TRBV7-8 to TRBJ1-5; 8 bases map to TRBD1. CDR3 size: 15 residues. Germline-derived CDR1 and CDR2 are SGHVS and FQNEAQ. V gave up 8 bases and J gave up 5 bases; unmatched junction bases: 11.

V usage is TRBV7-9 and J usage is TRBJ2-7, with 7 bases aligning to TRBD2. The CDR3 is 13 residues long. V lost 3 bases and J lost 3; bases outside the gene matches: 2. Germline-derived CDR1 and CDR2 are SEHNR and FQNEAQ (reference sequence). The CDR3 spells CASSFREGYEQYF. The CDR3 nucleotides read TGTGCCAGCAGCTTCAGGGAGGGCTACGAGCAGTACTTC.

The J gene is TRBJ2-5, the V gene TRBV5-6, with D perhaps matching TRBD1 (6 bases). The CDR3 is 14 amino acids. V was trimmed by 3 bases and J by 5 bases, leaving 14 bases between them. Germline CDR1 SGHDT, CDR2 YYEEEE. The CDR3 reads CASSWMTGGETQYF. DNA of the CDR3: TGTGCCAGCAGCTGGATGACAGGTGGGGAGACCCAGTACTTC.

The chain carries TRBV5-1 and TRBJ2-1, with 9 bases fitting TRBD2. CDR1 and CDR2 from the germline V gene are SGHRS and YFSETQ. Trimming at V came to 4 bases and at J to 4 bases, leaving 6 bases not matched to a gene. This CDR3 has 15 amino acids. As DNA, the CDR3 is TGCGCCAGCAGCGAGCGGGGGGACTCATACAATGAGCAGTTCTTC. Translated: CASSERGDSYNEQFF.

This chain links TRBV5-6 with TRBJ1-2; tentative D call: TRBD1 (5 bases). The CDR3 consists of 12 residues. The V and J ends lost 4 bases and 4 bases respectively, with 8 bases between them. Germline assignment: CDR1 SGHDT and CDR2 YYEEEE. The chain's CDR3 is CASSVDSYGYTF. The CDR3 nucleotides read TGTGCCAGCAGCGTTGACAGCTATGGCTACACCTTC.

V is TRBV6-1 and J is TRBJ2-7, with TRBD2 identical over 7 bases. The germline CDR1 and CDR2 sequences are MNHNS and SASEGT. The CDR3 loop spans 15 amino acids. Unmatched junction bases numbered 7, after V lost 5 bases and J lost 0 bases. The CDR3: CASSPRDYSSYEQYF. The CDR3, as DNA: TGTGCCAGCAGTCCCCGGGACTACAGCTCCTACGAGCAGTACTTC.

This rearrangement joins TRBV2 to TRBJ2-7; TRBD2 might be the D (7 bases). Trimming shortened V by 8 bases and J by 0 bases, and 17 bases separated the two germline ends. CDR3 length equals 15 residues. The germline CDR1 and CDR2 sequences are SNHLY and FYNNEI. The CDR3 spells CASGGAATNSYEQYF. The DNA of the CDR3 is TGTGCCAGCGGGGGGGCTGCGACGAACTCCTACGAGCAGTACTTC.

The chain joins TRBV5-6 to TRBJ2-3; no clear D. CDR1 and CDR2 (germline): SGHDT, YYEEEE. The CDR3 sequence is 12 residues long. Trimming took off 4 bases at V and 5 bases at J, with 8 bases between the two ends. CDR3 sequence: CASSGILDTQYF. In DNA, the CDR3 is TGTGCCAGCAGCGGGATTCTAGATACGCAGTATTTT.

V usage is TRBV28 and J usage is TRBJ2-7, with D perhaps matching TRBD2 (5 bases). This CDR3 has 20 residues. Germline CDR1 and CDR2: MDHEN and SYDVKM. Trimming shortened V by 3 bases and J by 5 bases, and 32 bases separated the two germline ends. The CDR3 loop is CASSFVSAVRVQAFADEQYF. CDR3 DNA sequence: TGTGCCAGCAGTTTCGTATCCGCTGTGAGGGTCCAGGCTTTCGCCGACGAGCAGTACTTC.

V usage is TRBV27 and J usage is TRBJ2-7; D is possibly TRBD1 or TRBD2 (7 bases each). This CDR3 is built from 16 residues. Germline CDR1 is MNHEY and CDR2 is SMNVEV (reference sequence). V lost 3 bases, J lost 4 bases, and 19 bases lay in between. The chain's CDR3 is CASSFSGGRGLYEQYF. The CDR3 coding sequence is TGTGCCAGCAGTTTTTCGGGAGGTAGGGGGCTTTACGAGCAGTACTTC.

The chain is built from TRBV10-3 and TRBJ2-1, with D possibly called TRBD1 or TRBD2 (5 bases each). CDR3 length equals 15 residues. Trimming shortened V by 1 base and J by 3 bases, and 10 bases separated the two germline ends. Per germline, CDR1 ENHRY and CDR2 SYGVKD. CDR3: CAISELGPNYNEQFF. The CDR3 DNA follows: TGTGCCATCAGTGAGTTGGGACCTAACTACAATGAGCAGTTCTTC.

V gene TRBV29-1 combines with J gene TRBJ2-7; TRBD2 matches at 7 bases. Trimming at V came to 1 base and at J to 3 bases, leaving 9 bases not matched to a gene. Germline CDR1 is SQVTM and CDR2 is ANQGSEA. The length of the CDR3 is 15 residues. CDR3 loop: CSVEAWGREGYEQYF. The CDR3 DNA reads as TGCAGCGTTGAAGCATGGGGCAGGGAGGGCTACGAGCAGTACTTC.